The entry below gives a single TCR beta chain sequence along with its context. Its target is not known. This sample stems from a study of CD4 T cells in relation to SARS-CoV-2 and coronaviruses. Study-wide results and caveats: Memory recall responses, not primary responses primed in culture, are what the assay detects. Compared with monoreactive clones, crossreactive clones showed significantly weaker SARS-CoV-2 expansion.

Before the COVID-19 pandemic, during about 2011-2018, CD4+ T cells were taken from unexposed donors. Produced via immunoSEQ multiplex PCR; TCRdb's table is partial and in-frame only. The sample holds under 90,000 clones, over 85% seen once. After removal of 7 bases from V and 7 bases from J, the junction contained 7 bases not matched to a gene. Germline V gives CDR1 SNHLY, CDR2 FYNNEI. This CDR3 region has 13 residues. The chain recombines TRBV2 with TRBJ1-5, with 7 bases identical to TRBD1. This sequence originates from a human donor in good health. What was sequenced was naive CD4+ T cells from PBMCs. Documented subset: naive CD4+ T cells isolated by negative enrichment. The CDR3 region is CASKGDSGQPQHF. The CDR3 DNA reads TGTGCCAGCAAAGGGGACAGCGGGCAGCCCCAGCATTTT.